The 3 T cell receptor beta chains given below trace back to one sample, sequenced in a study of blood T cell repertoires in COVID-19. The protocol was immunoSEQ multiplex PCR, while the TCRdb copy is restricted to in-frame clones and leaves out a portion. The sample holds about 220,000 clones; around 84% are singletons and the top ten take roughly 8.7%. Source material: peripheral blood. These receptors all come from a man aged 50 to 59 with active or convalescent COVID-19.

Here the CDR3 DNA reads TGTGCCAGCAGCACTCTAGTTGAGCAGTTCTTC. This codes for CASSTLVEQFF. The chain uses TRBV6-5 and TRBJ2-1; D not certain. The CDR3 extends over 11 amino acids. Looked up from germline, CDR1 is MNHEY and CDR2 is SVGAGI. V lost 6 bases and J lost 9, with 9 bases in between.

The CDR3: CASSFIQGAANYGYTF. The CDR3 region has the DNA TGTGCCAGCAGCTTCATACAGGGGGCAGCTAACTATGGCTACACCTTC. The chain couples TRBV5-6 to TRBJ1-2; 9 bases agree with TRBD1. With 2 bases clipped from V and 0 bases from J, the junction kept 5 bases outside the gene matches. This CDR3 comprises 16 residues. CDR1 is SGHDT, CDR2 YYEEEE, per germline.

The J gene is TRBJ2-3, the V gene TRBV6-6, with a possible D match to TRBD2 (5 bases). The CDR3 length is 13 residues. The V end was cut by 5 bases, the J end by 5 bases, with 11 bases between. CDR1 and CDR2 from the germline V gene are MNHNY and SVGAGI (reference sequence). CDR3 bases: TGTGCCAGCAGTGACCAACTAGGAGATACGCAGTATTTT. Protein sequence: CASSDQLGDTQYF.